One sample yielded the 25 T cell receptor beta chains listed below, sequenced in a study of shared clonotypes between healthy human individuals. Profiled with immunoSEQ multiplex PCR; TCRdb holds only in-frame clones, not every one. Counted here are approximately 460,000 clones, over 60% occurring once; the ten biggest clones make up about 12%. The source material was PBMCs. These receptors originate from a woman in her thirties or forties in good health. Some clones in this sample may be carry-over from other donors' samples.

The chain carries TRBV11-2 and TRBJ2-1, with 8 bases lining up with TRBD2. CDR1 is SGHAT and CDR2 is FQNNGV in the germline V gene. The V and J ends lost 7 bases and 9 bases, in that order; junction bases with no gene match: 11. The CDR3 totals 14 residues. CDR3 region: CASTPGLDGAEQFF. CDR3 DNA sequence: TGTGCCAGCACCCCGGGACTAGACGGCGCTGAGCAGTTCTTC.

The V call is TRBV5-1, the J call TRBJ2-1; no firm D call. The CDR3 has 16 amino acids. Germline assignment: CDR1 SGHRS and CDR2 YFSETQ. Trimming removed 1 base at V and 0 bases at J, with 11 bases between. The CDR3 coding sequence is TGCGCCAGCAGCTTGCTCTCCTCCAGCTCCTACAATGAGCAGTTCTTC. Protein product: CASSLLSSSSYNEQFF.

Notes on this clone: A much larger clone differs from this one at a single base, so this may be a read error. J is TRBJ2-5 and V is TRBV11-2; D gene uncertain. The CDR3 spans 13 residues. The germline V gene encodes CDR1 SGHAT and CDR2 FQNNGV. V was trimmed by 3 bases and J by 7 bases, leaving 12 bases between them. CDR3 nucleotides: TGTGCCAGCAGCTTCGGACCCCCGGGGACCCAGTACTTC. Protein sequence: CASSFGPPGTQYF.

The rearrangement joins TRBV28 to TRBJ1-5, with D possibly TRBD1 on 6 matching bases. Trimming cost V 6 bases and J 5 bases, with 26 bases left between them. Per the germline V gene, CDR1 is MDHEN and CDR2 is SYDVKM. The length of the CDR3 is 18 residues. The CDR3 region is CASRDQGRATIFHQPQHF. The CDR3 nucleotides are TGTGCCAGCAGAGATCAGGGGCGGGCTACAATCTTTCATCAGCCCCAGCATTTT.

This chain links TRBV7-3 with TRBJ1-1, with 10 bases matching TRBD1. The CDR3 totals 15 residues. Trimming cost V 2 bases and J 6 bases; bases outside gene matches: 6. Germline assignment: CDR1 SGHTA and CDR2 FQGTGA. The CDR3 sequence is CASSLLGQGVSEAFF. The CDR3 DNA reads as TGTGCCAGCAGCTTACTCGGACAGGGGGTATCTGAAGCTTTCTTT.

V and J are TRBV10-1 and TRBJ2-5; 10 nucleotides line up with TRBD1. This CDR3 has 15 residues. Trimming cost V 6 bases and J 1 base; bases outside gene matches: 5. Germline-derived CDR1 and CDR2 are WNHNN and SYGVQD (reference sequence). The CDR3 loop reads CASRDRDRGQETQYF. The CDR3 DNA sequence: TGCGCCAGCAGGGACCGGGACAGGGGCCAAGAGACCCAGTACTTC.

This clone showed up many times. The chain carries TRBV6-6 and TRBJ2-1, with D possibly matching TRBD2 (5 bases). V lost 4 bases and J 0 bases, leaving 10 bases between the germline ends. The CDR3 runs to 15 residues. Per the germline V gene, CDR1 is MNHNY and CDR2 is SVGAGI (reference sequence). The chain's CDR3 is CASSSLLASYNEQFF. DNA for the CDR3: TGTGCCAGCAGTTCCTTGCTAGCCTCCTACAATGAGCAGTTCTTC.

In DNA form, the CDR3 reads TGTGCCTGGAGTGTTACGGGTAGCGACAATGAGCAGTTCTTC. Encoded protein: CAWSVTGSDNEQFF. The J gene is TRBJ2-1, the V gene TRBV30, with D perhaps TRBD2 (5 bases). There are 14 residues in the CDR3. Germline CDR1 is GTSNPN and CDR2 is SVGIG (reference sequence). Trimming removed 0 bases at V and 5 bases at J, with 11 bases between.

In its sample, this clone was seen many times. This rearrangement joins TRBV7-2 to TRBJ2-2, with 9 bases aligning to TRBD2. Germline CDR1 reads SGHTA; CDR2 reads FQGNSA. Trimming took 4 bases from V and 5 from J; bases not matched to a gene: 5. This CDR3 has 15 amino acids. DNA for the CDR3: TGTGCCAGCAGCTCACGGACTAGCGAGACCGGGGAGCTGTTTTTT. Protein: CASSSRTSETGELFF.

This clone was observed once. The chain is built from TRBV7-9 and TRBJ2-1, with TRBD2 matching over 8 bases. From germline, CDR1 is SEHNR and CDR2 FQNEAQ (reference sequence). CDR3 length: 15 amino acids. With 4 bases clipped from V and 7 bases from J, the junction kept 9 bases outside the gene matches. The CDR3 here is CASSWSGSVRNEQFF. As DNA, the CDR3 is TGTGCCAGCAGCTGGAGCGGGAGCGTTCGTAATGAGCAGTTCTTC.

The chain employs TRBV5-1 and TRBJ2-7; TRBD1 agrees at 8 bases. Unmatched junction bases numbered 14, after V lost 2 bases and J lost 7 bases. Looked up from germline, CDR1 is SGHRS and CDR2 is YFSETQ. This CDR3 region has 16 residues. The CDR3 here is CASSLATGTGGWEQYF. The CDR3 DNA follows: TGCGCCAGCAGCTTAGCCACCGGGACAGGAGGGTGGGAGCAGTACTTC.

The chain is built from TRBV29-1 and TRBJ1-1, with TRBD1 matching 8 bases. The length of the CDR3 is 15 residues. In germline, CDR1 is SQVTM, CDR2 ANQGSEA. V was pared by 7 bases and J by 0 bases, with 10 bases of the junction left unmatched. The CDR3 DNA reads as TGCAGCGCCGGACAGGGATGGGGAATGAACACTGAAGCTTTCTTT. Protein: CSAGQGWGMNTEAFF.

Comment on this clone: Since a far larger clone is one base different, this is likely a read error. V usage is TRBV29-1 and J usage is TRBJ2-2, with 7 positions matching TRBD2. This CDR3 has 12 amino acids. The germline CDR1 and CDR2 sequences are SQVTM and ANQGSEA. The CDR3 here is CGGGSDTGELFF. Here the CDR3 DNA reads TGCGGCGGGGGTAGCGACACCGGGGAGCTGTTTTTT.

This clone was counted at least ten times. The chain has TRBV28 and TRBJ2-7; perhaps D is TRBD1 or TRBD2 (5 bases each). The CDR3 runs to 13 residues. Germline lookup yields CDR1 MDHEN and CDR2 SYDVKM. With 4 bases removed from V and 2 bases from J, the gap between germline ends came to 9 bases. CDR3 residues: CASSWDPPYEQYF. The CDR3 DNA reads as TGTGCCAGCAGTTGGGACCCTCCCTACGAGCAGTACTTC.

This rearrangement joins TRBV5-1 to TRBJ2-3; possibly TRBD2 for D (6 bases). V was pared by 0 bases and J by 4 bases, with 15 bases between. CDR3 length equals 16 residues. Germline V gene lookup returns CDR1 SGHRS and CDR2 YFSETQ. The CDR3 is CASSLVVGGRPDTQYF. The CDR3 DNA reads as TGCGCCAGCAGCTTGGTGGTGGGAGGAAGGCCAGATACGCAGTATTTT. The full variable domain, its missing parts supplied by reference TRBV5-1 and TRBJ2-3, is KAGVTQTPRYLIKTRGQQVTLSCSPISGHRSVSWYQQTPGQGLQFLFEYFSETQRNKGNFPGRFSGRQFSNSRSEMNVSTLELGDSALYLCASSLVVGGRPDTQYFGPGTRLTVL.

This clone was counted a few times. A far larger clone differs by one base, so this is likely a read error. V is TRBV5-4 and J is TRBJ2-2; a weak D match, TRBD2 (5 bases). V was clipped by 7 bases and J by 1 base, with 8 bases between them. Germline loops: CDR1 SGHNT, CDR2 YYREEE (reference sequence). The CDR3 contains 13 residues. The DNA for the CDR3 is TGTGCCAGCCGGGGAGTGAACACCGGGGAGCTGTTTTTT. Encoded protein: CASRGVNTGELFF.

This clone was seen only once. Other DNA sequences in this sample translate to the same CDR3. The rearrangement uses TRBV5-1 and TRBJ1-3; possible D gene TRBD1, 5 bases. The germline V gene encodes CDR1 SGHRS and CDR2 YFSETQ. This CDR3 has 14 residues. V shed 0 bases and J shed 3 bases, with 7 bases lying between them. The CDR3 is CASSLAGFGNTIYF. Here the CDR3 DNA reads TGCGCCAGCAGCTTGGCAGGGTTTGGAAACACCATATATTTT.

The chain has TRBV7-4 and TRBJ1-1; D not resolved. Trimming pared 3 bases from V and 7 bases from J, leaving 9 bases between. The CDR3 has 12 amino acids. From germline, CDR1 is SGHVT and CDR2 SQSDAQ. This CDR3 is CASSFDYSEAFF. CDR3 DNA: TGTGCCAGCAGCTTTGACTACAGTGAAGCTTTCTTT.

The CDR3 here is CASSLGAGWAGEQYF. In DNA form, the CDR3 reads TGTGCCAGCAGTTTAGGGGCAGGCTGGGCGGGGGAGCAGTACTTC. The gene calls are TRBV27 and TRBJ2-7; perhaps TRBD2 as D (6 bases). CDR1 and CDR2 (germline): MNHEY, SMNVEV (reference sequence). CDR3 length: 15 residues. V shed 2 bases and J shed 7 bases, with 18 bases lying between them.

V is TRBV7-9 and J is TRBJ1-3; a weak D match, TRBD1 (5 bases). The V gene's germline CDR1 is SEHNR and CDR2 FQNEAQ (reference sequence). CDR3 size: 15 residues. The V gene lost 5 bases and the J gene lost 0 bases, with 11 bases spanning the gap. The CDR3 DNA sequence: TGTGCCAGCAGCCCAGGGACCGTCTCTGGAAACACCATATATTTT. Translated: CASSPGTVSGNTIYF.

The V and J genes are TRBV9 and TRBJ2-2; TRBD2 might be the D (5 bases). There are 15 residues in the CDR3. Germline V CDR1 and CDR2: SGDLS, YYNGEE. The V and J ends lost 2 bases and 7 bases respectively, with 15 bases between them. In DNA, the CDR3 is TGTGCCAGCAGCGTTCTAGCCGGTGAGGGCGGGGAGCTGTTTTTT. It translates to CASSVLAGEGGELFF.

J is TRBJ1-1 and V is TRBV18; tentative D call: TRBD1 (5 bases). Germline CDR1 and CDR2: KGHSH and LQKENI. The CDR3 runs 16 residues. V was cut by 4 bases and J by 0 bases, with 15 bases left in between. This CDR3 reads CASSQKGRGMNTEAFF. The CDR3 coding sequence is TGTGCCAGCTCACAAAAGGGGCGGGGAATGAACACTGAAGCTTTCTTT.

There are many counts of this clone. In the same sample, other DNA sequences code for this CDR3. This chain joins TRBV7-9 and TRBJ2-7; TRBD1 matches at 10 bases. This CDR3 region has 15 residues. Germline trimming cut 2 bases from V and 6 bases from J; bases unmatched to any gene: 7. The germline V gene has CDR1 SEHNR and CDR2 FQNEAQ (reference sequence). The CDR3 DNA reads as TGTGCCAGCAGCTTAAACCTGCGGGACAGGGGCGAGCAGTACTTC. Encoded protein: CASSLNLRDRGEQYF. Variable domain in full (rest from reference TRBV7-9 and TRBJ2-7): DTGVSQNPRHKITKRGQNVTFRCDPISEHNRLYWYRQTLGQGPEFLTYFQNEAQLEKSRLLSDRFSAERPKGSFSTLEIQRTEQGDSAMYLCASSLNLRDRGEQYFGPGTRLTVT.

In the case of this clone: Given a far larger clone just one base away, this is likely a sequencing read error. V gene TRBV5-1 combines with J gene TRBJ2-6; a possible D gene is TRBD1 (5 bases). Germline V CDR1 and CDR2: SGHRS, YFSETQ. This CDR3 spans 14 amino acids. The CDR3 spells CAGRVSSGANVLTF. CDR3 nucleotides: TGCGCCGGCAGGGTCAGCTCTGGGGCCAACGTCCTGACTTTC.

The chain recombines TRBV6-1 with TRBJ2-7, with 10 bases that match TRBD2. CDR3 length: 15 amino acids. Germline V gene data show CDR1 as MNHNS and CDR2 as SASEGT. Trimming took 2 bases from V and 2 from J; bases not matched to a gene: 3. DNA of the CDR3: TGTGCCAGCAGTGAATCCCTAGCGGGGGCCTACGAGCAGTACTTC. Translated: CASSESLAGAYEQYF.